Described below is a single T cell receptor (beta chain) sequence and its context. Its specificity is not known. V shed 2 bases, J shed 7 bases, and the junction held 4 bases outside the gene matches. This CDR3 is built from 14 residues. The germline gives CDR1 KGHSH, CDR2 LQKENI. No donor had fewer than one pre-ART PBMC sample or fewer than two post-ART PBMC samples. These data come from a study of long-term antiretroviral therapy in people with HIV. General study findings and limits: Clonotypes expanded prior to ART showed repertoire dominance at all sampled time points. ART-treated samples gained diversity yet remained below transplant donor controls.

They ran version v3.0 of the immunoSEQ assay at survey level. Measured with immunoSEQ multiplex PCR; TCRdb has only the in-frame clones, and not every one. The repertoire includes tens of thousands of clones, roughly 83% of them detected once, and roughly 5.7% sits in the top ten. V usage is TRBV18 and J usage is TRBJ2-2; 7 positions agree with TRBD2. The input for sequencing was unsorted PBMCs, taken 0.7 years before starting antiretroviral therapy. This sequence was found in a man younger than 40 with HIV. The CDR3 bases are TGTGCCAGCTCACCATTGGCGGGGGACGGGGAGCTGTTTTTT. It codes for CASSPLAGDGELFF.